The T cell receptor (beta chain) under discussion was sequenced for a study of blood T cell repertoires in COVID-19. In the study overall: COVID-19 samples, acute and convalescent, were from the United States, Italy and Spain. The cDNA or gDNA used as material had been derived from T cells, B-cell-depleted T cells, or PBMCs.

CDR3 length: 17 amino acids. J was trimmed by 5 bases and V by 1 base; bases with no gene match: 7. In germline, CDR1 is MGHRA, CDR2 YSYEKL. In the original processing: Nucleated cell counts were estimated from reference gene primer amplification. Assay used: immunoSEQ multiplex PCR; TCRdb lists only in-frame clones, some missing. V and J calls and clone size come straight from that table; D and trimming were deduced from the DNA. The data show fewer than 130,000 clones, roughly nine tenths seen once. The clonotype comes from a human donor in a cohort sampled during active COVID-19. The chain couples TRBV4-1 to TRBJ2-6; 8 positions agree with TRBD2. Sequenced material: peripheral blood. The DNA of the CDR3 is TGCGCCAGCAGCCAAGCTGGTTCGGGGGGGTGGGCCAACGTCCTGACTTTC. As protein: CASSQAGSGGWANVLTF.